The clone carrying this T cell receptor beta chain was seen a few times. TCRdb re-called the RT-PCR reads with MiXCR, one entry per CDR3 protein. The table shows 450,000 to 600,000 distinct CDR3 sequences, with more than 7% occurring only once. The entry originates in a study of response to subunit inactivated influenza vaccine. Germline lookup yields CDR1 DFQATT and CDR2 SNEGSKA (reference sequence). The CDR3 runs 18 residues. V lost 3 bases to trimming and J lost 7 bases; unmatched junction nucleotides: 16. The rearrangement joins TRBV20-1 to TRBJ2-7; 15 bases align to TRBD2. The receptor was derived from a man aged 50-75 years who received an inactivated influenza vaccine. The input for sequencing was PBMCs from blood, taken around 25 months after vaccination. The CDR3 reads CSARQGLAGGPFRLEQYF. The CDR3 DNA sequence: TGCAGTGCTAGGCAAGGACTAGCGGGGGGGCCCTTCAGATTAGAGCAGTACTTC.